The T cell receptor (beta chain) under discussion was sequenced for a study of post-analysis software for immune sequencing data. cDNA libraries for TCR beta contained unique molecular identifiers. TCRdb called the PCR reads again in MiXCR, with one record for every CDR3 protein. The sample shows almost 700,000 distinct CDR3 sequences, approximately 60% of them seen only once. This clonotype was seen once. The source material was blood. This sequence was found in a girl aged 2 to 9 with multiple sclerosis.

CDR3 amino acids: CASSAKPQVDSYEQYF. CDR3 nucleotide sequence: TGTGCCAGCAGTGCCAAACCCCAGGTGGACTCCTACGAGCAGTACTTC. The V call is TRBV25-1, the J call TRBJ2-7, with D unclear. The CDR3 contains 16 residues. Germline CDR1 MGHDK, CDR2 SYGVNS. V dropped 4 bases and J dropped 0 bases, with 16 bases sitting between them.